The present entry profiles one T cell receptor beta chain with its context. The sample originates from a study of blood T cell repertoires in COVID-19. V shed 11 bases and J shed 7 bases, with 14 bases lying between them. Per the germline V gene, CDR1 is MDHEN and CDR2 is SYDVKM. This CDR3 is 12 amino acids long. The table came from immunoSEQ multiplex PCR; TCRdb's copy has only in-frame clones and leaves some out. The sample has 100,000 to 110,000 clones; 70% to 80% are singletons. The sequence was collected from a man in his 70s with active or convalescent COVID-19. The source material was peripheral blood. V usage is TRBV28 and J usage is TRBJ1-4; D is possibly TRBD1 (6 bases). This CDR3 is CAHQGFGEKLFF. The CDR3 coding sequence is TGTGCCCACCAGGGGTTTGGTGAAAAACTGTTTTTT.